Listed below are T cell receptor beta chains from one sample, sequenced in a study of cytomegalovirus exposure and HLA in healthy donors. Some clones are missing from TCRdb's copy, which holds only in-frame ones; the method was immunoSEQ multiplex PCR. This sample has roughly 270,000 clones, with roughly 90% found just once. The specimen sequenced was PBMCs. The receptors stem from a woman in her late teens or twenties in good health and CMV-seronegative. Each CDR3 is given with its conserved first and last residue. Each record gives: J gene, V gene, CDR3 protein.

>TRBJ1-1|TRBV25-1
CASSDLVGGQGEEAFF
>TRBJ2-1|TRBV6-1
CASSERYRGRWNEQFF
>TRBJ1-1|TRBV6-1
CASSEGGNTEAFF
>TRBJ1-2|TRBV28
CASGLIERGRRYGYTF
>TRBJ2-3|TRBV18
CASSPGATDTQYF
>TRBJ1-1|TRBV2
CASSEKELGRSEAFF
>TRBJ2-7|TRBV6-1
CASSEAGRALEQYF
>TRBJ1-4|TRBV10-3
CAISDPGQGKSELFF
>TRBJ2-1|TRBV6-5
CASSYSGTGNNEQFF
>TRBJ2-2|TRBV15
CATSRGQGSNTGELFF
>TRBJ1-4|TRBV11-2
CASSVRDRGYEKLFF
>TRBJ2-1|TRBV7-3
CASSGHPFGQGARNEQFF
>TRBJ1-2|TRBV10-1
CASSPGGGYGYTF
>TRBJ1-1|TRBV14
CASSLQGANTEAFF
>TRBJ2-1|TRBV15
CATAHTSGTSANEQFF
>TRBJ2-3|TRBV6-1
CASTWTESTDTQYF
>TRBJ1-5|TRBV27
CASSPGGHNQPQHF
>TRBJ2-7|TRBV4-2
CASSLGRADEQYF
>TRBJ2-7|TRBV6-6
CASSYSTGSEQYF
>TRBJ2-1|TRBV27
CASRRSLSSYNEQFF
>TRBJ1-2|TRBV28
CASRIQGDYGYTF
>TRBJ1-1|TRBV27
CASSLLAGTEAFF
>TRBJ2-1|TRBV7-3
CASSLGAGGYNEQFF
>TRBJ2-7|TRBV11-2
CASSLVGTGVYEQYF
>TRBJ1-2|TRBV15
CATSRDSTDSYYGYTF
>TRBJ2-5|TRBV7-6
CASTETLAGVPGTQYF
>TRBJ2-2|TRBV7-3
CASSPRVAGELFF
>TRBJ2-7|TRBV27
CASSSTGGGEQYF
>TRBJ2-5|TRBV6-1
CASSVAQGNVGETQYF